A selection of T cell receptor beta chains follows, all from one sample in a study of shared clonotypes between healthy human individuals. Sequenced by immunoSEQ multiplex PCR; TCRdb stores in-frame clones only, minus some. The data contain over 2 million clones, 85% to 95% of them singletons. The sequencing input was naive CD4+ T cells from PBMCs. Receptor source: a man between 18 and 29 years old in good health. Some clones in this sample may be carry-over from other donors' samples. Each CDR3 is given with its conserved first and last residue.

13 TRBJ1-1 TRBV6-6 CASIGVESTEAFF
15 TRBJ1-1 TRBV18 CASSPNTGHYTEAFF
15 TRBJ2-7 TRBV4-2 CASSHLGGGQYEQYF
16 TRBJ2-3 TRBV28 CASTIPPARSTDTQYF
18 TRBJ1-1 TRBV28 CASSLDKGTASSNTEAFF
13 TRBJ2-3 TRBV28 CALGAGVADTQYF
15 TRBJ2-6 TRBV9 CASSVDSSGANVLTF
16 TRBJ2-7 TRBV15 CAASSQGGTSSYEQYF
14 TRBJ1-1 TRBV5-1 CASSRDRVMTEAFF
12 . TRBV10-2 CASRDTSYEQYF
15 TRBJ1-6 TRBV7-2 CASSLVGTGESPLHF
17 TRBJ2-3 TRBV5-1 CASSSAGLAGGRGTQYF
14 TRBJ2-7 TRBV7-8 CASNKLGQDYEQYF
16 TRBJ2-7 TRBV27 CASSTRLAGLSYEQYF
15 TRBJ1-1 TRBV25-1 CASSGDGGRYTEAFF
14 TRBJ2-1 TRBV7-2 CASSKTSGYNEQFF
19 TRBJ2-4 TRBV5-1 CASSPFLRTSGRTENIQYF
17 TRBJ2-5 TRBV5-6 CASSLTDRGPAGETQYF
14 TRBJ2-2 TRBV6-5 CASSGRRATGELFF
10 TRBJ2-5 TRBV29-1 CSVAHEMWYF
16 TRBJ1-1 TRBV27 CASSFGQGALHTEAFF
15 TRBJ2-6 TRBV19 CASRQGAEGANVLTF
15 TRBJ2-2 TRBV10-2 CASSLSGRGTGELFF
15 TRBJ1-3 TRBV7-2 CASSSTGVDGNTIYF
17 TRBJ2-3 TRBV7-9 CASSLDVITAGGNTQYF
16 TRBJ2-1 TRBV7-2 CASSSTPLALGNEQFF
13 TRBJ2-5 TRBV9 CASGAQEQETQYF